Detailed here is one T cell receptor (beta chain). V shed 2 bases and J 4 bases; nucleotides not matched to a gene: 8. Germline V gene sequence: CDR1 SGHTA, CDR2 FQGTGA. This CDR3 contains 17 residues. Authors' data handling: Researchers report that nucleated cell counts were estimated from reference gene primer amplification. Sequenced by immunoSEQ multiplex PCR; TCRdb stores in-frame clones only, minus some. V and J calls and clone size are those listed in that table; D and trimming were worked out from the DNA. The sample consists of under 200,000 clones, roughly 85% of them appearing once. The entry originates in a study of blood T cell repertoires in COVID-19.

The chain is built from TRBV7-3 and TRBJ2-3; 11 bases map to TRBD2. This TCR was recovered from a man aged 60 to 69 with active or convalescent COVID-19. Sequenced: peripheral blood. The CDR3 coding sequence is TGTGCCAGCAGCTTAGTTCGTACTAGCGGGGGCGCAGATACGCAGTATTTT. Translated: CASSLVRTSGGADTQYF.